What follows describes a single T cell receptor beta chain. Antigen specificity is unknown. Survey level was the resolution at which the v3.0 immunoSEQ assay ran. Here immunoSEQ multiplex PCR was the method, and the copy in TCRdb shows in-frame clones only, minus some. The table includes under 20,000 clones, approximately 80% detected once. These data originate in a study of long-term antiretroviral therapy in people with HIV. Overall study findings and caveats: For ART adherence, viral resistance and therapy changes, no data were available. HIV repertoire CDR3 lengths ranged less widely than those of controls.

V was pared by 5 bases and J by 4 bases, with 11 bases between. CDR1 SGHTA and CDR2 FQGNSA come from the germline V gene. The CDR3 consists of 13 residues. The source material was unsorted PBMCs, sampled 0.2 years after starting antiretroviral therapy. This chain links TRBV7-2 with TRBJ1-1, with D unclear. The sequence came from a woman in her thirties or forties with HIV. The CDR3 is CASSQNTPTEAFF. The DNA for the CDR3 is TGTGCCAGCAGCCAGAATACCCCCACTGAAGCTTTCTTT. Variable domain in full (rest from reference TRBV7-2 and TRBJ1-1): GAGVSQSPSNKVTEKGKDVELRCDPISGHTALYWYRQSLGQGLEFLIYFQGNSAPDKSGLPSDRFSAERTGGSVSTLTIQRTQQEDSAVYLCASSQNTPTEAFFGQGTRLTVV.